The entry below gives a single TCR beta chain sequence along with its context. Its antigen is unidentified. This sample was included in a study of PD-1 blockade in classical Hodgkin lymphoma. Germline V gene sequence: CDR1 SGHNT, CDR2 YYREEE (reference sequence). V lost 0 bases and J lost 11; bases outside the gene matches: 6. There are 13 residues in the CDR3. Measured with immunoSEQ multiplex PCR; TCRdb has only the in-frame clones, and not every one. This table has some 110,000 clones, about nine tenths appearing once. Study-level points and caveats: Initiation of nivolumab under 1 year after ASCT led to exclusion of patients.

Time point here: cycle 4 day 1 (C4D1), after 6 weeks of nivolumab. Relapses following autologous stem cell transplantation were seen in all patients, with brentuximab vedotin exposure varying. This material consisted of peripheral blood mononuclear cells (PBMCs), taken before the fourth cycle of nivolumab. The V gene is TRBV5-4, the J gene TRBJ2-7; TRBD2 matches 9 bases. This clonotype was obtained from a human donor with classical Hodgkin lymphoma. The CDR3 protein is CASSLAGSGRKYF. DNA of the CDR3: TGTGCCAGCAGCTTGGCCGGGAGCGGGAGGAAGTACTTC.